This T cell receptor (beta chain) derives from a study of CD8 T cells in Susac syndrome. RNA was extracted with the RNeasy kit, and a quantity of about 0.45 to 1 ug was reverse transcribed using random hexamers. TCRdb re-called the immunoSEQ multiplex PCR reads with MiXCR, one entry per CDR3 protein. The sample has about 130,000 distinct CDR3 sequences, more than 90% seen once. Trimming shortened V by 7 bases and J by 1 base, and 22 bases separated the two germline ends. Germline assignment: CDR1 LNHDA and CDR2 SQIVND (reference sequence). The CDR3 extends over 17 amino acids. This clonotype originated in a human donor in good health. The J gene is TRBJ2-5, the V gene TRBV19, with TRBD1 as a possible D gene (6 bases). The sequencing input was CD4+ T cells from PBMCs. The CDR3 bases are TGTGCCAGTACCCGAACCCGACAGGCTATTCCCCAAGAGACCCAGTACTTC. It yields the protein CASTRTRQAIPQETQYF.